Here is one TCR beta chain with its context. This specimen comes from a study of blood T cell repertoires in COVID-19. Across the whole study: Some COVID-19 samples were acute and others convalescent; all came from the United States, Italy and Spain. T cells, B-cell-depleted T cells, or PBMCs provided the cDNA or gDNA that served as material.

Under the authors' procedure: Estimated nucleated cell counts came from reference gene primer amplification. Method: immunoSEQ multiplex PCR; TCRdb's copy keeps in-frame clones and lacks some. The V and J calls and clone size come from that table; D and trimming were worked out from the DNA. The sample includes about 52,000 clones, 90% of them seen just once. Germline V lookup: CDR1 KGHDR, CDR2 SFDVKD. The CDR3 extends over 15 amino acids. V was shortened by 7 bases and J by 4 bases, with 18 bases between the two germline ends. This sequence was found in a human donor in a cohort sampled during active COVID-19. This sequence joins TRBV24-1 and TRBJ2-5, with a tentative D call TRBD2 (6 bases). The source material was peripheral blood. CDR3 nucleotide sequence: TGTGCCACCAGCGGACGCGGGGTGGGTATAGAGACCCAGTACTTC. Residues: CATSGRGVGIETQYF.